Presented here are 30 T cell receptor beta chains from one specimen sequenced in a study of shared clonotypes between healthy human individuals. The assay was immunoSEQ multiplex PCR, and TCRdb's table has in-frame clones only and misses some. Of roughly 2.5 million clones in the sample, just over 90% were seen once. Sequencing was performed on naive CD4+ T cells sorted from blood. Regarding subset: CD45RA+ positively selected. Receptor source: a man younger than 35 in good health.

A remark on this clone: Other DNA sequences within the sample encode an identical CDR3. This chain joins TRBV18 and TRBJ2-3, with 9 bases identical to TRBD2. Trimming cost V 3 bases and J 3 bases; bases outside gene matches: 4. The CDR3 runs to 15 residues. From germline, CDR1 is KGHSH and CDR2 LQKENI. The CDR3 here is CASSPGLAGTDTQYF. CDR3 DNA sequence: TGTGCCAGCTCACCTGGGCTAGCGGGAACAGATACGCAGTATTTT.

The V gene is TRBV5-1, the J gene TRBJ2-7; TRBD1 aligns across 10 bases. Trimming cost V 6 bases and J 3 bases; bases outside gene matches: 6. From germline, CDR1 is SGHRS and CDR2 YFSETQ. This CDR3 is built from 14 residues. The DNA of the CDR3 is TGCGCCAGCAACCCAGGGACAGGGGACTACGAGCAGTACTTC. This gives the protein CASNPGTGDYEQYF. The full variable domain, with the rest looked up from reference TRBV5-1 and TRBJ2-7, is KAGVTQTPRYLIKTRGQQVTLSCSPISGHRSVSWYQQTPGQGLQFLFEYFSETQRNKGNFPGRFSGRQFSNSRSEMNVSTLELGDSALYLCASNPGTGDYEQYFGPGTRLTVT.

The DNA of the CDR3 is TGTGCTAGTGGTTTGGTGGTTAGCGGGAGTGACAATGAGCAGTTCTTC. Translation: CASGLVVSGSDNEQFF. V gene TRBV12-5 combines with J gene TRBJ2-1; TRBD2 matches 9 bases. Germline CDR1 and CDR2: LGHNT and FRNRAP. Trimming cost V 0 bases and J 5 bases; bases outside gene matches: 5. CDR3 length: 16 residues.

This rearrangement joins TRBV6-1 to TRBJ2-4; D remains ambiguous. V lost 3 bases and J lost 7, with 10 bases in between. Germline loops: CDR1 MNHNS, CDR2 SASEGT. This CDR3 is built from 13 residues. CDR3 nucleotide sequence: TGTGCCAGCAGTGAGTACTTAGGTAACATTCAGTACTTC. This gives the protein CASSEYLGNIQYF.

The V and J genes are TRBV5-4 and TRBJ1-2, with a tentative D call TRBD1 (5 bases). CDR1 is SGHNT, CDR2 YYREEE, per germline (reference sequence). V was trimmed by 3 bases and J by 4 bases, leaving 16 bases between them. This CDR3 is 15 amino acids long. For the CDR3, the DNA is TGTGCCAGCAGCTATACCGGGACTCAGGCCTATGGCTACACCTTC. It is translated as CASSYTGTQAYGYTF.

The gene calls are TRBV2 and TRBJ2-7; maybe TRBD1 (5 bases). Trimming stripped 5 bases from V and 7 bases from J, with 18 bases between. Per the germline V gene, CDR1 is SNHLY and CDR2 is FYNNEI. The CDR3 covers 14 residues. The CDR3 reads CASSRQGDFTEQYF. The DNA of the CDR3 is TGTGCCAGCAGTAGGCAGGGTGATTTTACGGAGCAGTACTTC.

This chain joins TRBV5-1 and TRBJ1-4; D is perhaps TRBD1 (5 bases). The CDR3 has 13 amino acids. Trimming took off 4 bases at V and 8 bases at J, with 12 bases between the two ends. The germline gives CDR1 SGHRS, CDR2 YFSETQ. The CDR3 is CASSPGTGEKLFF. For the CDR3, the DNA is TGCGCCAGCAGCCCGGGGACGGGCGAAAAACTGTTTTTT.

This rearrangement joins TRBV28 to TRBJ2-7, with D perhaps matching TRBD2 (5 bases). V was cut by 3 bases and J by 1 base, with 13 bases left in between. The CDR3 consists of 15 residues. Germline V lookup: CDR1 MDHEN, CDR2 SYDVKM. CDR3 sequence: CASSLISPGSYEQYF. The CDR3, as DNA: TGTGCCAGCAGTTTGATTTCCCCGGGGTCCTACGAGCAGTACTTC.

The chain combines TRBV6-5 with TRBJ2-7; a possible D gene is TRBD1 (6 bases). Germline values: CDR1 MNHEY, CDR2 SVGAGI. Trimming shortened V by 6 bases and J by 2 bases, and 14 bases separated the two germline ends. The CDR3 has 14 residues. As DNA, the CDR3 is TGTGCCAGCAGGGGTAAGACAGGTCCCTACGAGCAGTACTTC. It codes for CASRGKTGPYEQYF.

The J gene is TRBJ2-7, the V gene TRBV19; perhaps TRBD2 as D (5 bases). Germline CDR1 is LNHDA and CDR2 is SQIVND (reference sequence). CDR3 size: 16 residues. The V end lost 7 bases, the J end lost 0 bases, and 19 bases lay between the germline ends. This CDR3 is CASNPVGGVSSYEQYF. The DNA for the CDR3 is TGTGCCAGTAACCCCGTCGGAGGAGTTAGCTCCTACGAGCAGTACTTC.

CDR3 region: CASSRRTSGGTGELFF. CDR3 bases: TGTGCCAGCAGTCGAAGGACTAGCGGGGGGACCGGGGAGCTGTTTTTT. The genes are TRBV7-2 and TRBJ2-2; 14 positions match TRBD2. V shed 6 bases and J 5 bases; nucleotides not matched to a gene: 5. The CDR3 contains 16 residues. From germline, CDR1 is SGHTA and CDR2 FQGNSA.

The CDR3 here is CASSYSLGKETQYF. DNA of the CDR3: TGTGCCAGCAGTTACTCCCTCGGGAAGGAGACCCAGTACTTC. This rearrangement joins TRBV6-6 to TRBJ2-5; possible D gene TRBD2, 5 bases. Per germline, CDR1 MNHNY and CDR2 SVGAGI (reference sequence). The CDR3 sequence is 14 residues long. Trimming left V 0 bases short and J 5 bases short, with 10 bases between.

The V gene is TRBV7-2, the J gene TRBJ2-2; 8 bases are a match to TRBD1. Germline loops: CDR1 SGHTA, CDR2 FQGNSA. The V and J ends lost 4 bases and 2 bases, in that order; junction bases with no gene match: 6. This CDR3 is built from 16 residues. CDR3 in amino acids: CASSSPGQGNTGELFF. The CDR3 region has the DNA TGTGCCAGCAGCTCGCCCGGACAGGGTAACACCGGGGAGCTGTTTTTT.

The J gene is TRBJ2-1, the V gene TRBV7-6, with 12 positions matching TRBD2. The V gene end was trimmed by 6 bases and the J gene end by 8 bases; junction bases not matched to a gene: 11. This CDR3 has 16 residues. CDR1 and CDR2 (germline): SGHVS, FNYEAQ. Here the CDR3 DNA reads TGTGCCAGCAGTTACGTACTAGCGGGAGGAGTCCATGAGCAGTTCTTC. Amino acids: CASSYVLAGGVHEQFF.

Here the CDR3 reads CASSRRTSLGTDTQYF. CDR3 coding DNA: TGTGCCAGCAGCCGCCGTACTAGTCTGGGCACAGATACGCAGTATTTT. V gene TRBV7-2 combines with J gene TRBJ2-3, with a tentative D call TRBD2 (5 bases). V lost 5 bases and J 1 base, leaving 16 bases between the germline ends. The CDR3 length is 16 residues. Germline CDR1 and CDR2: SGHTA and FQGNSA.

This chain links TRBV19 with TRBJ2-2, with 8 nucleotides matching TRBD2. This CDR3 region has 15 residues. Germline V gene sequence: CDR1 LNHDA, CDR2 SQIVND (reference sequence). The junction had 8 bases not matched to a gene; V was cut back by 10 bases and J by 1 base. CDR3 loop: CATPGGRLNTGELFF. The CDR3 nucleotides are TGTGCCACCCCGGGGGGGAGGCTGAACACCGGGGAGCTGTTTTTT.

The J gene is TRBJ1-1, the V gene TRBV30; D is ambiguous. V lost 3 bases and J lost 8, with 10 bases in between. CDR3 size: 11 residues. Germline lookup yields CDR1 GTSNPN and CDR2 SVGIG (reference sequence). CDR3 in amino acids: CAWRLVAEAFF. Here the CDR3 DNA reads TGTGCCTGGAGATTGGTGGCGGAAGCTTTCTTT.

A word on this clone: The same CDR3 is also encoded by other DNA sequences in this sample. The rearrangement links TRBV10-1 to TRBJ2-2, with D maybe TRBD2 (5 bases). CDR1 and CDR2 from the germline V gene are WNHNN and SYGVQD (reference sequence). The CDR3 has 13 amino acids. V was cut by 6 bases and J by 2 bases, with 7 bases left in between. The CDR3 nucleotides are TGCGCCAGCAGCCTAGCTAACACCGGGGAGCTGTTTTTT. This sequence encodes CASSLANTGELFF.

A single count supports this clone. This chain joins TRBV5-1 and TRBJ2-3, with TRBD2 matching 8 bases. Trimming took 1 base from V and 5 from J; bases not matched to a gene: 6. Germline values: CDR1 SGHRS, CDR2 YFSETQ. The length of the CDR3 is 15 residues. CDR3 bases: TGCGCCAGCAGCTTGCTTAGCGGGGTGGGAGATACGCAGTATTTT. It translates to CASSLLSGVGDTQYF.

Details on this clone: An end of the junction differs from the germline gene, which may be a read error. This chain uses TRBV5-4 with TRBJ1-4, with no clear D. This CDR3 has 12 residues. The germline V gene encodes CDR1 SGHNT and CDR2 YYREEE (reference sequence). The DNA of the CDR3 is TGTGCCAGCAGCTCTGGCCTCCGGCGGATGTCTTTT. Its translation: CASSSGLRRMSF.

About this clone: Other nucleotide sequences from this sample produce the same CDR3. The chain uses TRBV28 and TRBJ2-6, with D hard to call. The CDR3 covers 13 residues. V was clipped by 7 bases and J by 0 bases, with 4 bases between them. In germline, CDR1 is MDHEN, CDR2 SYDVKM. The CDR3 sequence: CASTTSGANVLTF. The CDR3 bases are TGTGCCAGCACCACCTCTGGGGCCAACGTCCTGACTTTC.

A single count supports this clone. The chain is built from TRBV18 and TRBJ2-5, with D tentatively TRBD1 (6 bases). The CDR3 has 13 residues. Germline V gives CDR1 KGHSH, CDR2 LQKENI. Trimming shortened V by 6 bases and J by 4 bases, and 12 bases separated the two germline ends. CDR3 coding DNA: TGTGCCAGCTCCCAGGGGAAGGGAGAGACCCAGTACTTC. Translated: CASSQGKGETQYF. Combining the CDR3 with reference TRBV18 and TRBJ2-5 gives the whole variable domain NAGVMQNPRHLVRRRGQEARLRCSPMKGHSHVYWYRQLPEEGLKFMVYLQKENIIDESGMPKERFSAEFPKEGPSILRIQQVVRGDSAAYFCASSQGKGETQYFGPGTRLLVL.

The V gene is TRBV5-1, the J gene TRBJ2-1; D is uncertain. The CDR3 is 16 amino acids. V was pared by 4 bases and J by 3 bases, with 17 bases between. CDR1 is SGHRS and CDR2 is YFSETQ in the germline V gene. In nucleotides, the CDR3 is TGCGCCAGCAGCCACGCCCAACTCGAGAACTACAATGAGCAGTTCTTC. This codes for CASSHAQLENYNEQFF.

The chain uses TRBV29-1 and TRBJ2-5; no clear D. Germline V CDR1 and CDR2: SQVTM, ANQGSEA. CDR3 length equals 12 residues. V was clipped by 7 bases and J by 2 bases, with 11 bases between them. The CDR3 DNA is TGCAGCGCAATGGACCAACAAGAGACCCAGTACTTC. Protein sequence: CSAMDQQETQYF. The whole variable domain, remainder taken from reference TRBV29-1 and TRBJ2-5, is SAVISQKPSRDICQRGTSLTIQCQVDSQVTMMFWYRQQPGQSLTLIATANQGSEATYESGFVIDKFPISRPNLTFSTLTVSNMSPEDSSIYLCSAMDQQETQYFGPGTRLLVL.

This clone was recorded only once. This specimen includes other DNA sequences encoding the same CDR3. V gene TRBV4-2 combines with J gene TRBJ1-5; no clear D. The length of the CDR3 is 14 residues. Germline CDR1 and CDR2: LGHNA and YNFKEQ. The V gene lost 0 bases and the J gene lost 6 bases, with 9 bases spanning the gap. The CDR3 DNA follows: TGTGCCAGCAGCCAAGAAAGTAGCGGTCAGCCCCAGCATTTT. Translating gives CASSQESSGQPQHF.

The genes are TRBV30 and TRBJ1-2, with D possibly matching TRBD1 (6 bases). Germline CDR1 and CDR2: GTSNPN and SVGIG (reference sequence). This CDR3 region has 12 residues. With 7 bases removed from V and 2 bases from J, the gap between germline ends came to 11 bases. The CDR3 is CASGQRNYGYTF. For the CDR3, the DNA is TGTGCCTCCGGACAGAGAAACTATGGCTACACCTTC.

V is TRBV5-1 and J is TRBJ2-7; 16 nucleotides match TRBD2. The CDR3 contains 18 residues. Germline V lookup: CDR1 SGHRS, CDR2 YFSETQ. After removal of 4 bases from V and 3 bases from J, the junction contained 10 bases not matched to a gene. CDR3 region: CASSQGTSGRAARYEQYF. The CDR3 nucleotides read TGCGCCAGCAGCCAGGGGACTAGCGGGAGGGCCGCACGCTACGAGCAGTACTTC.

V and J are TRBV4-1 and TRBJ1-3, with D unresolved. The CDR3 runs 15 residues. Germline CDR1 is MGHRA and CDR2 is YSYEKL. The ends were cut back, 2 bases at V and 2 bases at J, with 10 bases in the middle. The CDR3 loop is CASSQTGSTGNTIYF. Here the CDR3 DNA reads TGCGCCAGCAGCCAAACGGGGAGCACTGGAAACACCATATATTTT.

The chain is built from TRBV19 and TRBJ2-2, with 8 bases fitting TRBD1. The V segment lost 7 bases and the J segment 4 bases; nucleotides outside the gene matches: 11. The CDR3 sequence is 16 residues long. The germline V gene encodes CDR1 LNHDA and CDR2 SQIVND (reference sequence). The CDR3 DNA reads TGTGCCAGTACAAGTCGCGGGACAGGAGGCACCGGGGAGCTGTTTTTT. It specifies CASTSRGTGGTGELFF.

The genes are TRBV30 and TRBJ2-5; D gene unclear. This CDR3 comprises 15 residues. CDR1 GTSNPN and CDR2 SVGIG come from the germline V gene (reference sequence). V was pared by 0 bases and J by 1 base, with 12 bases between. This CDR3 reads CAWSVALRPQETQYF. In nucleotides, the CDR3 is TGTGCCTGGAGTGTAGCCCTGCGGCCCCAAGAGACCCAGTACTTC.